This TCR beta chain originates from a study of T cells in Graves' hyperthyroidism and ophthalmopathy. Findings and caveats of the study: Most thyroid clonotypes expanded above 0.001 appeared in blood too. Ophthalmopathy got predicted by the model a median about six months before its onset. Through a model of 13 V-J features, ophthalmopathy was separated from stable hyperthyroidism.

This clonotype showed up many times. Its specificity is not known. This CDR3 has 15 amino acids. The V and J ends lost 1 base and 1 base respectively, with 11 bases between them. Looked up from germline, CDR1 is GTSNPN and CDR2 is SVGIG (reference sequence). Clinical symptoms, serum thyroxine and TRAb, thyroid ultrasound and orbital computed tomography together formed the diagnostic basis. RNA transcripts served as the template for amplifying TCR beta CDR3 regions. TCR CDR3 regions were first amplified by RT-PCR with HTBI primers. MiXCR, run by TCRdb on the multiplex PCR reads, gives a single entry per CDR3 protein. The sample records under 650,000 distinct CDR3 sequences, roughly 16% being singletons.

The receptor's source is a woman aged 25 to 39 with Graves' hyperthyroidism. This chain uses TRBV30 with TRBJ1-3; D is unresolved. Sequenced: blood. The CDR3 sequence is CAWSEYRPSGNTIYF. CDR3 bases: TGTGCCTGGAGTGAATATCGACCGTCTGGAAACACCATATATTTT.